The text below deals with one T cell receptor beta chain. The antigen remains undetermined. Naive CD8 cells lacked CD45RO and underwent positive selection for CCR7, leaving out terminally differentiated effector memory CD45RA+ cells. This record comes from a study of shared clonotypes between healthy human individuals. Study context: Each donor contributed plates that comprised three CD4 naive, three CD4 memory, two CD8 naive and one CD8 memory.

This CDR3 has 14 amino acids. V dropped 4 bases and J dropped 1 base, with 8 bases sitting between them. The V gene's germline CDR1 is SNHLY and CDR2 FYNNEI. General study results and limits: In this cohort, only blood was sampled, and tissue repertoires likely differ. Naive subsets, compared against memory subsets, generally had larger estimated richness values.

TCRdb's table, derived via immunoSEQ multiplex PCR, lists solely in-frame clones and lacks some. Here the sample spans over 750,000 clones, 90% to 98% being singletons. The chain combines TRBV2 with TRBJ2-1; D remains unclear. Sequenced input: naive CD8+ T cells sorted from blood. This TCR was recovered from a man aged 25 to 40 in good health. This chain's CDR3 is CASSGTISYNEQFF. The CDR3 nucleotides are TGTGCCAGCAGTGGGACGATTTCCTACAATGAGCAGTTCTTC.